These 8 T cell receptor beta chains were all obtained from the same sample, sequenced in a study of T cell responses to AZD1222 COVID-19 vaccine. Profiled with immunoSEQ multiplex PCR; TCRdb holds only in-frame clones, not every one. The data hold about 120,000 clones, with 90% observed a single time. This sample comprised peripheral blood, obtained 28 days after the second dose of the MenACWY control vaccine. These receptors all come from an adult who received the MenACWY meningococcal vaccine as a control.

This clone was detected only a few times. This rearrangement joins TRBV4-1 to TRBJ2-3; 9 nucleotides match TRBD1. Germline CDR1 reads MGHRA; CDR2 reads YSYEKL. After removal of 3 bases from V and 3 bases from J, the junction contained 10 bases not matched to a gene. The CDR3 consists of 17 residues. Here the CDR3 reads CASSHLGGQGTTDTQYF. DNA of the CDR3: TGCGCCAGCAGCCACTTAGGGGGACAGGGAACAACAGATACGCAGTATTTT.

The V call is TRBV19, the J call TRBJ2-5; D is perhaps TRBD1 (5 bases). CDR3 length equals 14 residues. Trimming stripped 4 bases from V and 0 bases from J, with 9 bases between. Per germline, CDR1 LNHDA and CDR2 SQIVND (reference sequence). CDR3 sequence reads: CASSTTENQETQYF. The CDR3 nucleotides read TGTGCCAGTAGTACGACAGAAAACCAAGAGACCCAGTACTTC.

This chain uses TRBV15 with TRBJ2-2; D gene unclear. V was shortened by 1 base and J by 6 bases, with 3 bases between the two germline ends. Germline V gives CDR1 LNHNV, CDR2 YYDKDF (reference sequence). The CDR3 has 12 amino acids. CDR3 DNA: TGTGCCACCAGCAGAGTTGCCGGGGAGCTGTTTTTT. Residues: CATSRVAGELFF.

V gene TRBV9 combines with J gene TRBJ2-5; 7 positions agree with TRBD2. Germline lookup yields CDR1 SGDLS and CDR2 YYNGEE. This CDR3 contains 15 residues. V shed 3 bases and J 5 bases; nucleotides not matched to a gene: 10. Written as DNA, the CDR3 is TGTGCCAGCAGCGACAAGAGCGGGGTCGGTGAGACCCAGTACTTC. This translates into CASSDKSGVGETQYF.

This clone was observed a few times. The chain links TRBV3-1 (or the pseudogene TRBV3-2) to TRBJ1-3, with D perhaps TRBD1 (5 bases). The CDR3 runs 15 residues. The V and J ends lost 3 bases and 0 bases respectively, with 9 bases between them. The germline CDR1 and CDR2 sequences are LGHDT and YNNKEL (reference sequence). The CDR3 DNA sequence: TGTGCCAGCAGCCAGGGGACCATCTCTGGAAACACCATATATTTT. It is translated as CASSQGTISGNTIYF.

The chain is built from TRBV19 and TRBJ2-1; D remains unclear. Deletions cut 0 bases from V and 6 bases from J, with 0 bases between. The CDR3 contains 11 residues. Germline V gives CDR1 LNHDA, CDR2 SQIVND (reference sequence). DNA for the CDR3: TGTGCCAGTAGTATAGACAATGAGCAGTTCTTC. Translated: CASSIDNEQFF.

The rearrangement links TRBV13 to TRBJ2-2; D is ambiguous. Germline V gives CDR1 PRHDT, CDR2 FYEKMQ (reference sequence). The CDR3 totals 15 residues. The germline V and J ends were trimmed by 3 bases and 0 bases, with 8 bases remaining between them. The DNA for the CDR3 is TGTGCCAGCAGCTTGGAGTCCACGAACACCGGGGAGCTGTTTTTT. Residues: CASSLESTNTGELFF.

The chain links TRBV29-1 to TRBJ1-2; 7 positions match TRBD1. The CDR3 has 14 amino acids. V was clipped by 2 bases and J by 2 bases; unmatched bases: 5. CDR1 and CDR2 from the germline V gene are SQVTM and ANQGSEA. In nucleotides, the CDR3 is TGCAGCGTTGAACGCGACAGGGACAACTATGGCTACACCTTC. Translating gives CSVERDRDNYGYTF.